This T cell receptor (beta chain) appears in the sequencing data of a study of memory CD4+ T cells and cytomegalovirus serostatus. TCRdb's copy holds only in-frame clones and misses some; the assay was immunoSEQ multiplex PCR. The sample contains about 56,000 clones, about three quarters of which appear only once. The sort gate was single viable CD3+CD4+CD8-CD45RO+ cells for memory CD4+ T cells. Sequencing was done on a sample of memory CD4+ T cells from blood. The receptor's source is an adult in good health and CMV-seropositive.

CDR3 DNA: TGTGCCAGCAGTTTAAACGGTTTGACTAATGAAAAACTGTTTTTT. Protein: CASSLNGLTNEKLFF. The genes are TRBV27 and TRBJ1-4; D gene unclear. This CDR3 is 15 amino acids long. Germline CDR1 reads MNHEY; CDR2 reads SMNVEV (reference sequence). The V and J ends lost 2 bases and 2 bases respectively, with 9 bases between them.